The present T cell receptor (beta chain) was sequenced within a study of CD8 T cells in Susac syndrome. High-throughput TCR beta sequencing covered peripheral CD8+ and CD4+ T cells. The TEMRA cells underwent FACS enrichment, while the CD8+ and CD4+ T cells underwent negative isolation. Germline CDR1 is LNHNV and CDR2 is YYDKDF (reference sequence). This CDR3 is built from 16 residues. V was trimmed by 1 base and J by 5 bases, leaving 17 bases between them. Random hexamers primed reverse transcription of 0.5 to 1 ug RNA. Multiplex immunoSEQ PCR targeted 54 Vbeta and 13 Jbeta TCR beta segments. TCRdb independently ran MiXCR on the immunoSEQ multiplex PCR reads; one entry per CDR3 protein. The profile shows 160,000 or so distinct CDR3 sequences, less than 97% of them singletons.

The TCR was taken from a human donor with multiple sclerosis. The chain has TRBV15 and TRBJ1-1, with D perhaps matching TRBD1 (6 bases). The source material was CD8+ T cells from PBMCs. The CDR3 DNA reads TGTGCCACCAGCAGAGGGGGGCAGGGGAAGAGAACTGAAGCTTTCTTT. Translation: CATSRGGQGKRTEAFF.